These T cell receptor beta chains were read from a single sample in a study of regulatory T cells. The data were produced by immunoSEQ multiplex PCR, yet TCRdb's version contains in-frame clones alone and is incomplete. The profile shows about 35,000 clones, approximately 91% of them singletons. Material: conventional CD4+ T cells sorted from blood. These receptor sequences come from a young adult with CD3G deficiency. The conserved cysteine and the conserved F or W are not part of the CDR3 here. Fields, in order: V gene, CDR3 protein.

TRBV23-1	ASNPGQQVQKLF
TRBV7-8	ASSSGREDTQY
TRBV18	ASSPSGVNEQY
TRBV28	ASLPDQGFNQPQH
TRBV18	ASSPGTTGELF
TRBV28	ASSLAGLTYEQY
TRBV18	ASSRNRQGGTGELF
TRBV6-6	ASSLSGQGAVKAF
TRBV28	ASSLWTGTHEQY
TRBV7-9	ASSPGGLYGYT
TRBV28	ASSNLGQGVNVLT
TRBV28	ASRRASGGYT
TRBV5-1	ASSLSGRAGDTQY
TRBV7-2	ASSLAGAGGTDTQY
TRBV28	ASSQAGLLSYEQY
TRBV6-6	ASTHSGNEAEQY
TRBV19	ASSLRQGANEKLF
TRBV7-9	ASSLVGGRKETQY
TRBV6-6	ASSPGADTQY
TRBV7-8	ASSLVGGQIYNEQF
TRBV11-2	ASSLQPSEKLF
TRBV5-1	ASTATGTNTEAF
TRBV5-1	ASTNPEADTQY
TRBV9	ASSPRAARDTQY
TRBV19	ASSRDRNTEAF
TRBV11-3	ASSLGGRRNTEAF
TRBV28	ASSKGGRAGSYEQY
TRBV13	ASSHRGHTEAF
TRBV6-1	ASSVTGGLSYEQY
TRBV19	ASSTTLTGIGANVLT
TRBV7-9	ASGDGVDTEAF
TRBV28	ASSFSGQNIQY
TRBV7-9	ASSPDWGNIQY
TRBV10-3	AISEDGLGANVLT
TRBV5-1	ASSYRTSERGEQF
TRBV5-1	ASSFRYGSRFSEAF
TRBV28	ASSLYSRGPYEQY
TRBV18	ASSRIGTDTQY
TRBV6-1	ASSEVRINEKLF
TRBV28	ASSSLDRGLQEQY
TRBV5-1	ASSSGLAGGPGTDTQY
TRBV7-9	ASSHRGLNEKLF
TRBV28	ASSLVSPDTQY
TRBV6-1	ASSGRDRGTPLF
TRBV28	ASSRTMTSPKETQY
TRBV6-5	ATRRTGNTGELF
TRBV19	ASRPRAGGSTEAF
TRBV11-2	ASSLVAGQSYEQY
TRBV5-1	ASSFGTGGYGYT
TRBV5-1	ASSFGGAGNTIY
TRBV6-1	ASSEKTGMYGYT
TRBV19	ASSTDRGSGANVLT
TRBV6-6	ASSPSRRNTEAF
TRBV6-6	ASSYGRGTEAF
TRBV28	ASSYMQGTEQY
TRBV28	ASSLGGLGLIQY
TRBV6-6	ASTRTGNTEAF
TRBV6-1	ASSKGRDRNTGELF
TRBV28	ASSLIHADTQY